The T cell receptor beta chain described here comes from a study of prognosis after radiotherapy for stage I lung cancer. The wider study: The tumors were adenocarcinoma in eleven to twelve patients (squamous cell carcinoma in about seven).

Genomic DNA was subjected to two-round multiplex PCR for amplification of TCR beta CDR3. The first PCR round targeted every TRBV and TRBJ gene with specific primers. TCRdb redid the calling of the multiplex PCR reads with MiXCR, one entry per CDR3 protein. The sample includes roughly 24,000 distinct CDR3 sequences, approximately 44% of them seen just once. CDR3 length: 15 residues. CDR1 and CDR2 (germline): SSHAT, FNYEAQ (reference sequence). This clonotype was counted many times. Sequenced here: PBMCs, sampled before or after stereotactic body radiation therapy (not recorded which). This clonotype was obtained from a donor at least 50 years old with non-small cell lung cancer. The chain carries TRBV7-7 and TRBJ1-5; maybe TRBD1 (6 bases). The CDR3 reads CASPSRGQEEQPQHF. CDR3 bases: TGTGCTAGTCCGTCACGGGGGCAGGAGGAACAGCCCCAGCATTTT. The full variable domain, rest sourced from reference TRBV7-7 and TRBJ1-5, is GAGVSQSPRYKVTKRGQDVTLRCDPISSHATLYWYQQALGQGPEFLTYFNYEAQPDKSGLPSDRFSAERPEGSISTLTIQRTEQRDSAMYRCASPSRGQEEQPQHFGDGTRLSIL.